Listed here are 14 T cell receptor beta chains from one sample, sequenced in a study of blood T cell repertoires in COVID-19. Sequenced by immunoSEQ multiplex PCR; TCRdb stores in-frame clones only, minus some. Found here are 150,000 to 200,000 clones, approximately 93% of them singletons; the top ten hold just under 2%. Sequenced input: peripheral blood. These receptors originate from a woman aged 60 to 75 with COVID-19, enrolled during active disease.

The V gene is TRBV20-1, the J gene TRBJ2-3; perhaps TRBD2 as D (6 bases). CDR3 length: 14 residues. CDR1 is DFQATT and CDR2 is SNEGSKA in the germline V gene (reference sequence). V was clipped by 3 bases and J by 4 bases, with 14 bases between them. This chain's CDR3 is CSASWGGVADTQYF. The CDR3 coding sequence is TGCAGTGCTAGTTGGGGCGGGGTCGCAGATACGCAGTATTTT.

The DNA for the CDR3 is TGTGCCAGCAGCCCGGACAGGTCCCTCTATGGCTACACCTTC. It specifies CASSPDRSLYGYTF. This chain connects TRBV2 to TRBJ1-2; 7 bases are a match to TRBD1. CDR3 size: 14 residues. Germline trimming cut 6 bases from V and 4 bases from J; bases unmatched to any gene: 8. Per the germline V gene, CDR1 is SNHLY and CDR2 is FYNNEI. Full variable domain (outside the CDR3, taken from reference TRBV2 and TRBJ1-2): EPEVTQTPSHQVTQMGQEVILRCVPISNHLYFYWYRQILGQKVEFLVSFYNNEISEKSEIFDDQFSVERPDGSNFTLKIRSTKLEDSAMYFCASSPDRSLYGYTFGSGTRLTVV.

V and J are TRBV19 and TRBJ1-3, with a weak D call TRBD1 (6 bases). Trimming left V 10 bases short and J 2 bases short, with 9 bases between. This CDR3 is 12 amino acids long. CDR1 is LNHDA, CDR2 SQIVND, per germline (reference sequence). Written as DNA, the CDR3 is TGTGCCACCAGGGGCCCTGGAAACACCATATATTTT. Amino acids: CATRGPGNTIYF.

This chain connects TRBV10-3 to TRBJ1-2; D possibly corresponds to TRBD1 (6 bases). Germline V gene lookup returns CDR1 ENHRY and CDR2 SYGVKD. This CDR3 has 13 residues. The V and J ends lost 8 bases and 3 bases respectively, with 13 bases between them. DNA for the CDR3: TGTGCCATCCAAGCCAACAGGGACTATGGCTACACCTTC. Encoded protein: CAIQANRDYGYTF.

This rearrangement joins TRBV7-9 to TRBJ1-2, with 9 bases identical to TRBD1. This CDR3 region has 14 residues. With 5 bases clipped from V and 4 bases from J, the junction kept 5 bases outside the gene matches. CDR1 and CDR2 from the germline V gene are SEHNR and FQNEAQ (reference sequence). DNA for the CDR3: TGTGCCAGCAGCCCCCGGACAGGGGTCTATGGCTACACCTTC. It yields the protein CASSPRTGVYGYTF.

The gene calls are TRBV2 and TRBJ1-2; the match to TRBD1 covers 11 bases. V was pared by 5 bases and J by 9 bases, with 8 bases of the junction left unmatched. This CDR3 is 14 amino acids long. CDR1 and CDR2 (germline): SNHLY, FYNNEI. The CDR3: CASSLGQGGQSYTF. The CDR3 DNA is TGTGCCAGCAGTCTGGGACAGGGGGGTCAGAGCTACACCTTC.

DNA of the CDR3: TGTGCCAGTCATCAACAGGGGCGCGAGCAGTACTTC. It encodes CASHQQGREQYF. The chain couples TRBV27 to TRBJ2-7, with 7 bases aligning to TRBD1. This CDR3 spans 12 amino acids. Germline loops: CDR1 MNHEY, CDR2 SMNVEV (reference sequence). V gave up 9 bases and J gave up 6 bases; unmatched junction bases: 8.

The gene calls are TRBV7-8 and TRBJ2-2; the D gene is possibly TRBD1 (6 bases). Trimming stripped 5 bases from V and 4 bases from J, with 20 bases between. CDR3 length: 17 residues. CDR1 and CDR2 (germline): SGHVS, FQNEAQ. The CDR3 loop is CASSLAPGEGSTGELFF. As DNA, the CDR3 is TGTGCCAGCAGCCTCGCCCCAGGGGAAGGCAGCACCGGGGAGCTGTTTTTT.

This chain joins TRBV30 and TRBJ1-5; D gene uncertain. This CDR3 contains 14 residues. From germline, CDR1 is GTSNPN and CDR2 SVGIG (reference sequence). The ends were cut back, 0 bases at V and 0 bases at J, with 6 bases in the middle. This CDR3 reads CAWSVMYSNQPQHF. For the CDR3, the DNA is TGTGCCTGGAGTGTAATGTATAGCAATCAGCCCCAGCATTTT.

This sequence joins TRBV2 and TRBJ2-5; D perhaps matches TRBD1 (5 bases). This CDR3 is built from 13 residues. Trimming removed 4 bases from V and 6 bases from J, with 12 bases in between. CDR1 and CDR2 from the germline V gene are SNHLY and FYNNEI. CDR3: CASSVVRDKTQYF. The CDR3 DNA reads TGTGCCAGCAGTGTGGTCAGGGATAAGACCCAGTACTTC. The complete variable domain, with remaining parts taken from reference TRBV2 and TRBJ2-5, reads EPEVTQTPSHQVTQMGQEVILRCVPISNHLYFYWYRQILGQKVEFLVSFYNNEISEKSEIFDDQFSVERPDGSNFTLKIRSTKLEDSAMYFCASSVVRDKTQYFGPGTRLLVL.

The genes are TRBV16 and TRBJ1-2; 9 nucleotides match TRBD1. In germline, CDR1 is KGHSY, CDR2 FQNENV. J gave up 10 bases and V 4 bases, and 13 bases lay outside the gene matches. The CDR3 covers 15 residues. CDR3 bases: TGTGCCAGCAGCCCACGGACAGGGGCTGCGATTACCTACACCTTC. Its protein product is CASSPRTGAAITYTF.

This chain uses TRBV13 with TRBJ2-1, with unresolved D. CDR1 and CDR2 (germline): PRHDT, FYEKMQ (reference sequence). Between the trimmed V and J ends, which lost 3 bases and 4 bases, there was a span of 10 bases. The CDR3 contains 14 residues. The CDR3 DNA reads TGTGCCAGCAGCTTGTCACAGCAGTACAATGAGCAGTTCTTC. Protein product: CASSLSQQYNEQFF.

This chain uses TRBV6-5 with TRBJ1-1; D is ambiguous. Trimming took 7 bases from V and 5 from J, leaving 11 bases between them. This CDR3 is built from 12 residues. CDR1 is MNHEY, CDR2 SVGAGI, per germline. The CDR3 DNA sequence: TGTGCCAGCACGCGAGCGGGAACTGAAGCTTTCTTT. Its translation is CASTRAGTEAFF.

The V and J genes are TRBV7-2 and TRBJ1-1; tentatively, D is TRBD1 (5 bases). The CDR3 runs 14 residues. Germline CDR1 reads SGHTA; CDR2 reads FQGNSA. The V and J ends lost 5 bases and 1 base respectively, with 11 bases between them. The CDR3 bases are TGTGCCAGCAGCCCATCCAGGGCGAACACTGAAGCTTTCTTT. Its protein product is CASSPSRANTEAFF.